This passage covers 2 T cell receptor beta chains from one sample sequenced in a study of beta chain features in type 1 diabetes. Isolated RNA was reverse transcribed in full, so expressed TCRB transcripts were sequenced. Sequencing was performed with immunoSEQ multiplex PCR; in TCRdb, only in-frame clones are kept and a portion is missing. Of roughly 500,000 clones listed, about 29% are singletons. Material for sequencing was naive CD4+ T cells from blood. The receptors come from a man aged 18 to 29 in good health.

This clone has a handful of counts. The J gene is TRBJ2-5, the V gene TRBV13; no clear D. Germline V CDR1 and CDR2: PRHDT, FYEKMQ (reference sequence). The CDR3 consists of 16 residues. V was pared by 4 bases and J by 4 bases, with 19 bases between. As DNA, the CDR3 is TGTGCCAGCAGCTCTCCTCTAAAGACTCTGCGAGAGACCCAGTACTTC. It translates to CASSSPLKTLRETQYF.

This clone was detected ten times or more. V and J are TRBV30 and TRBJ2-5, with D tentatively TRBD2 (6 bases). V dropped 2 bases and J dropped 1 base, with 17 bases sitting between them. Per the germline V gene, CDR1 is GTSNPN and CDR2 is SVGIG (reference sequence). This CDR3 has 16 amino acids. The CDR3 spells CAWSPLGSGAQETQYF. The CDR3 DNA sequence: TGTGCCTGGAGTCCCCTCGGGAGTGGGGCCCAAGAGACCCAGTACTTC.